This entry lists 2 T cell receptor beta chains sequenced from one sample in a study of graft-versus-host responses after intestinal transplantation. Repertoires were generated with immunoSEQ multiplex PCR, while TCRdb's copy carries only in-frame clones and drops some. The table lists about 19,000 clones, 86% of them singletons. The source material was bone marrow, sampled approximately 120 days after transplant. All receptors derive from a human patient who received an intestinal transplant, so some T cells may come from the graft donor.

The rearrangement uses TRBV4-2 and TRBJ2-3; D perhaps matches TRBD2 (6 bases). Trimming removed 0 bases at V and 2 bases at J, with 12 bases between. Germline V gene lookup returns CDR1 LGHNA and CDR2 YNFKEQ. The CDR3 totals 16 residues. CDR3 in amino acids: CASSQEEGGITDTQYF. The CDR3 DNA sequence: TGTGCCAGCAGCCAAGAGGAGGGAGGAATCACAGATACGCAGTATTTT.

CDR3: CASSYGGGGGDTQYF. In DNA form, the CDR3 reads TGTGCCAGCAGTTACGGCGGGGGAGGAGGAGATACGCAGTATTTT. The V gene is TRBV6-6, the J gene TRBJ2-3; 7 bases map to TRBD2. J lost 5 bases, V lost 2 bases, and 7 bases had no gene match. Germline assignment: CDR1 MNHNY and CDR2 SVGAGI (reference sequence). This CDR3 has 15 residues.